The 24 T cell receptor beta chains in this list originate from one sample, sequenced in a study of shared T cell receptors in the human thymus. Clones were sequenced by immunoSEQ multiplex PCR, and TCRdb holds only the in-frame ones, with some missing. Altogether about 380,000 clones are present, 95% being singletons, with the ten largest covering 0.015% to 0.02%. The sequenced sample was thymocytes. Receptors originate from a human donor.

This clone is a singleton in its sample. The V gene is TRBV19, the J gene TRBJ2-7, with 8 nucleotides matching TRBD1. CDR3 length: 14 residues. The V and J ends lost 11 bases and 4 bases, in that order; junction bases with no gene match: 13. Germline V gives CDR1 LNHDA, CDR2 SQIVND (reference sequence). The CDR3 protein is CALQGVDTSYEQYF. Here the CDR3 DNA reads TGTGCCTTACAGGGGGTGGATACATCATACGAGCAGTACTTC. Full variable domain (missing parts from reference TRBV19 and TRBJ2-7): DGGITQSPKYLFRKEGQNVTLSCEQNLNHDAMYWYRQDPGQGLRLIYYSQIVNDFQKGDIAEGYSVSREKKESFPLTVTSAQKNPTAFYLCALQGVDTSYEQYFGPGTRLTVT.

This chain uses TRBV28 with TRBJ2-7, with TRBD2 matching over 7 bases. Germline V gene lookup returns CDR1 MDHEN and CDR2 SYDVKM. The V segment lost 6 bases and the J segment 2 bases; nucleotides outside the gene matches: 13. The CDR3 runs 16 residues. The CDR3 sequence: CASSPAGLAEAYEQYF. The CDR3, as DNA: TGTGCCAGCAGCCCAGCGGGCCTAGCGGAAGCCTACGAGCAGTACTTC. Full variable domain (outside the CDR3, taken from reference TRBV28 and TRBJ2-7): DVKVTQSSRYLVKRTGEKVFLECVQDMDHENMFWYRQDPGLGLRLIYFSYDVKMKEKGDIPEGYSVSREKKERFSLILESASTNQTSMYLCASSPAGLAEAYEQYFGPGTRLTVT.

This chain joins TRBV9 and TRBJ2-3; TRBD1 agrees at 7 bases. V trimming: 3 bases; J trimming: 1 base; junction bases outside the gene matches: 17. CDR3 length equals 19 residues. Germline values: CDR1 SGDLS, CDR2 YYNGEE. CDR3 nucleotides: TGTGCCAGCAGCGATCCCGGGACAGAAAATCAACCTCGCACAGATACGCAGTATTTT. Translating gives CASSDPGTENQPRTDTQYF.

The rearrangement uses TRBV9 and TRBJ2-2, with 7 positions matching TRBD2. The trim removed 3 bases at V and 4 bases at J, leaving 21 bases unmatched. This CDR3 is built from 20 residues. From germline, CDR1 is SGDLS and CDR2 YYNGEE. CDR3 residues: CASSASRGDRNSGSTGELFF. The DNA of the CDR3 is TGTGCCAGCAGCGCCTCGAGGGGAGATCGGAATAGCGGGTCCACCGGGGAGCTGTTTTTT.

This chain links TRBV30 with TRBJ1-1; D remains unclear. V lost 7 bases and J lost 8, with 8 bases in between. The germline CDR1 and CDR2 sequences are GTSNPN and SVGIG (reference sequence). CDR3 length: 9 amino acids. CDR3 protein: CAYHPEAFF. CDR3 in DNA: TGTGCCTACCACCCGGAAGCTTTCTTT. Using reference TRBV30 and TRBJ1-1 for the parts outside the CDR3, the full variable domain is SQTIHQWPATLVQPVGSPLSLECTVEGTSNPNLYWYRQAAGRGLQLLFYSVGIGQISSEVPQNLSASRPQDRQFILSSKKLLLSDSGFYLCAYHPEAFFGQGTRLTVV.

Comments on this clone: One end of the junction fails to match germline, which may point to a read error. The gene calls are TRBV7-6 and TRBJ2-1, with 9 bases lining up with TRBD2. The germline CDR1 and CDR2 sequences are SGHVS and FNYEAQ. CDR3 length equals 15 residues. In DNA form, the CDR3 reads TGTGCCAGCAGCGTAGCGGGAGACGGGAACAATGAGCAGTTCTTC. It yields the protein CASSVAGDGNNEQFF.

V usage is TRBV28 and J usage is TRBJ1-2, with D perhaps TRBD1 (6 bases). The germline gives CDR1 MDHEN, CDR2 SYDVKM. V gave up 2 bases and J gave up 0 bases, with 10 bases separating them. The CDR3 spans 15 residues. The CDR3 nucleotides are TGTGCCAGCAGTTTAAGGGACACAACTAACTATGGCTACACCTTC. Its protein is CASSLRDTTNYGYTF.

The chain recombines TRBV6-4 with TRBJ2-3; a possible D gene is TRBD2 (5 bases). The CDR3 is 17 amino acids. V was shortened by 0 bases and J by 0 bases, with 13 bases between the two germline ends. CDR1 is MRHNA, CDR2 SNTAGT, per germline. This CDR3 reads CASSDSKGGPSTDTQYF. CDR3 nucleotide sequence: TGTGCCAGCAGTGACTCGAAAGGAGGACCGAGCACAGATACGCAGTATTTT.

This sequence joins TRBV30 and TRBJ1-1; 12 nucleotides line up with TRBD1. With V trimmed by 5 bases and J by 1 base, 5 bases remained unmatched. The germline V gene has CDR1 GTSNPN and CDR2 SVGIG (reference sequence). This CDR3 has 15 residues. Written as DNA, the CDR3 is TGTGCCTGGTCGGGACAGGGGGCCGGGAACACTGAAGCTTTCTTT. Translated: CAWSGQGAGNTEAFF. The complete variable domain, with remaining parts taken from reference TRBV30 and TRBJ1-1, reads SQTIHQWPATLVQPVGSPLSLECTVEGTSNPNLYWYRQAAGRGLQLLFYSVGIGQISSEVPQNLSASRPQDRQFILSSKKLLLSDSGFYLCAWSGQGAGNTEAFFGQGTRLTVV.

In this sample, this clone turned up once. The chain combines TRBV28 with TRBJ2-7, with no clear D. With 5 bases removed from V and 1 base from J, the gap between germline ends came to 9 bases. This CDR3 region has 13 residues. Germline CDR1 and CDR2: MDHEN and SYDVKM. CDR3 sequence: CASSPVTSYEQYF. DNA for the CDR3: TGTGCCAGCAGTCCAGTTACATCCTACGAGCAGTACTTC.

V gene TRBV28 combines with J gene TRBJ2-7; perhaps TRBD1 as D (6 bases). Germline V gene sequence: CDR1 MDHEN, CDR2 SYDVKM. Trimming took off 5 bases at V and 2 bases at J, with 13 bases between the two ends. CDR3 length: 14 amino acids. Written as DNA, the CDR3 is TGTGCCAGCAGTCTCTCAGGGGTTACCTACGAGCAGTACTTC. It codes for CASSLSGVTYEQYF. Filled out from reference TRBV28 and TRBJ2-7, the complete variable domain reads DVKVTQSSRYLVKRTGEKVFLECVQDMDHENMFWYRQDPGLGLRLIYFSYDVKMKEKGDIPEGYSVSREKKERFSLILESASTNQTSMYLCASSLSGVTYEQYFGPGTRLTVT.

This clone was observed a single time. The chain is built from TRBV5-4 and TRBJ2-3, with a weak D call TRBD2 (6 bases). The V gene lost 0 bases and the J gene lost 2 bases, with 16 bases spanning the gap. The CDR3 is 17 amino acids. From germline, CDR1 is SGHNT and CDR2 YYREEE (reference sequence). The CDR3 region has the DNA TGTGCCAGCAGCTTGGCCGGTGGCGGGGATTCCACAGATACGCAGTATTTT. As protein: CASSLAGGGDSTDTQYF.

The J gene is TRBJ1-2, the V gene TRBV7-2; TRBD1 matches 12 bases. The germline CDR1 and CDR2 sequences are SGHTA and FQGNSA. The CDR3 sequence is 13 residues long. V dropped 8 bases and J dropped 6; count of bases not matched to a gene: 4. This CDR3 reads CASGTGGADGYTF. CDR3 nucleotides: TGTGCCAGCGGGACAGGGGGCGCGGATGGCTACACCTTC.

The rearrangement uses TRBV6-1 and TRBJ2-1; tentative D call: TRBD1 (7 bases). V shed 6 bases and J shed 14 bases, with 17 bases lying between them. CDR1 MNHNS and CDR2 SASEGT come from the germline V gene. The CDR3 length is 12 residues. CDR3 amino acids: CASRTGRSSEFF. The CDR3 nucleotides read TGTGCCAGCAGGACAGGGAGGAGCTCGGAGTTCTTC.

The V and J genes are TRBV2 and TRBJ2-6, with D perhaps TRBD1 or TRBD2 (5 bases each). The germline V and J ends were trimmed by 4 bases and 1 base, with 14 bases remaining between them. CDR3 length equals 17 residues. The germline V gene encodes CDR1 SNHLY and CDR2 FYNNEI. CDR3 DNA: TGTGCCAGCAGTGCCCGACAGACTACGTCTGGGGCCAACGTCCTGACTTTC. It yields the protein CASSARQTTSGANVLTF.

The genes are TRBV7-9 and TRBJ1-3; D call uncertain. The germline CDR1 and CDR2 sequences are SEHNR and FQNEAQ (reference sequence). V was shortened by 3 bases and J by 4 bases, with 22 bases between the two germline ends. The CDR3 totals 18 residues. CDR3 coding DNA: TGTGCCAGCAGCTTGGCTTTAGCGACCACAAGGCCGGGAAACACCATATATTTT. Translating it yields CASSLALATTRPGNTIYF. Full variable domain (outside the CDR3, taken from reference TRBV7-9 and TRBJ1-3): DTGVSQNPRHKITKRGQNVTFRCDPISEHNRLYWYRQTLGQGPEFLTYFQNEAQLEKSRLLSDRFSAERPKGSFSTLEIQRTEQGDSAMYLCASSLALATTRPGNTIYFGEGSWLTVV.

J is TRBJ2-7 and V is TRBV5-8; perhaps D is TRBD1 or TRBD2 (6 bases each). The CDR3 totals 13 residues. Germline CDR1 and CDR2: SGHTS and YDEGEE. V dropped 7 bases and J dropped 4 bases, with 15 bases sitting between them. For the CDR3, the DNA is TGTGCCAGCTTGGTGGGGGGCGTGTACGAGCAGTACTTC. It translates to CASLVGGVYEQYF.

The gene calls are TRBV5-1 and TRBJ1-4; D is ambiguous. This CDR3 region has 14 residues. Germline V gives CDR1 SGHRS, CDR2 YFSETQ. Deletions cut 0 bases from V and 7 bases from J, with 10 bases between. CDR3 sequence (DNA): TGCGCCAGCAGCTTGGGACGCAAGATTGAAAAACTGTTTTTT. Its translation: CASSLGRKIEKLFF.

The rearrangement uses TRBV28 and TRBJ2-6; D is unclear. Trimming removed 2 bases at V and 0 bases at J, with 5 bases between. This CDR3 is 15 amino acids long. Looked up from germline, CDR1 is MDHEN and CDR2 is SYDVKM. CDR3 nucleotides: TGTGCCAGCAGTTTAGTTGCCTCTGGGGCCAACGTCCTGACTTTC. Amino acids: CASSLVASGANVLTF.

V is TRBV7-9 and J is TRBJ1-1; D unclear. V was shortened by 6 bases and J by 8 bases, with 19 bases between the two germline ends. CDR3 length equals 14 residues. Germline V gene sequence: CDR1 SEHNR, CDR2 FQNEAQ (reference sequence). The CDR3 DNA is TGTGCCAGCAGAAAAAGCAGTAGGAACGAGGAAGCTTTCTTT. Protein: CASRKSSRNEEAFF. Full variable domain (outside the CDR3, taken from reference TRBV7-9 and TRBJ1-1): DTGVSQNPRHKITKRGQNVTFRCDPISEHNRLYWYRQTLGQGPEFLTYFQNEAQLEKSRLLSDRFSAERPKGSFSTLEIQRTEQGDSAMYLCASRKSSRNEEAFFGQGTRLTVV.

The chain links TRBV15 to TRBJ2-1; 9 nucleotides match TRBD2. The CDR3 sequence is 19 residues long. The V and J ends lost 4 bases and 2 bases, in that order; junction bases with no gene match: 15. CDR1 is LNHNV, CDR2 YYDKDF, per germline (reference sequence). CDR3 nucleotides: TGTGCCACCAGCATGCCCCGTAGCGGGAGTTCGACCCCCTACAATGAGCAGTTCTTC. Its protein product is CATSMPRSGSSTPYNEQFF.

The rearrangement uses TRBV15 and TRBJ2-1, with 8 bases lining up with TRBD2. CDR1 is LNHNV and CDR2 is YYDKDF in the germline V gene (reference sequence). The CDR3 totals 16 residues. The ends lost 0 bases at V and 10 bases at J; junction bases unmatched: 11. CDR3 DNA sequence: TGTGCCACCAGCAGAGATTCGGTCGTGGTAGCGGGAGAGCAGTTCTTC. Protein sequence: CATSRDSVVVAGEQFF.

This chain uses TRBV29-1 with TRBJ2-7, with a tentative D call TRBD2 (6 bases). From germline, CDR1 is SQVTM and CDR2 ANQGSEA. The CDR3 sequence is 12 residues long. Trimming left V 6 bases short and J 2 bases short, with 11 bases between. This CDR3 is CSVMGGTYEQYF. CDR3 sequence (DNA): TGCAGCGTAATGGGGGGTACCTACGAGCAGTACTTC.

The gene calls are TRBV11-3 and TRBJ2-2, with 9 bases identical to TRBD2. The ends lost 2 bases at V and 6 bases at J; junction bases unmatched: 7. Germline-derived CDR1 and CDR2 are SGHNT and YENEEA. This CDR3 is 16 amino acids long. CDR3 coding DNA: TGTGCCAGCAGCTTATTTGGGCGGGAGGGCCCCGGGGAGCTGTTTTTT. It specifies CASSLFGREGPGELFF.